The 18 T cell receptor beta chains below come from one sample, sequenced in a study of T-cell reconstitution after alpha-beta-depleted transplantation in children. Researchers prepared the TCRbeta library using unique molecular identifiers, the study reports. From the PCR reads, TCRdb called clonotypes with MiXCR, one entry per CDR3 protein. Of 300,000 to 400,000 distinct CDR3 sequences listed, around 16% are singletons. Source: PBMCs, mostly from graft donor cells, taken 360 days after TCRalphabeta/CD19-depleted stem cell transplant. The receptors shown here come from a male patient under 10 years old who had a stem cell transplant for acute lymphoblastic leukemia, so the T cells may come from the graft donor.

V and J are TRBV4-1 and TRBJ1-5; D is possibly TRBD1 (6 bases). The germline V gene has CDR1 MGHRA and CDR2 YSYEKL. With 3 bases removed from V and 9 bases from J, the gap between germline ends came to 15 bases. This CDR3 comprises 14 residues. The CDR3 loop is CASSQTGLAGPQHF. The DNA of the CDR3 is TGCGCCAGCAGCCAGACAGGTTTAGCGGGGCCCCAGCATTTT.

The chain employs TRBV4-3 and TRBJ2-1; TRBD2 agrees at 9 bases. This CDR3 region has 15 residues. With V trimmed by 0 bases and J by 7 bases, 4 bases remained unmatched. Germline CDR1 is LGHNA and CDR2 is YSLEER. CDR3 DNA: TGCGCCAGCAGCCAAGACGGTAGCGGGAGTAATGAGCAGTTCTTC. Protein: CASSQDGSGSNEQFF.

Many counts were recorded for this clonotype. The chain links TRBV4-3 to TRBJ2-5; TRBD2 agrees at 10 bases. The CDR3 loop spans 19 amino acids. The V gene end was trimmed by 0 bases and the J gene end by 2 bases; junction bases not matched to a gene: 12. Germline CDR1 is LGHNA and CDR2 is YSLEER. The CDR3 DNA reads TGCGCCAGCAGCCAAGAATCGGTGGGCGGACTAGCGGAACAAGAGACCCAGTACTTC. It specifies CASSQESVGGLAEQETQYF.

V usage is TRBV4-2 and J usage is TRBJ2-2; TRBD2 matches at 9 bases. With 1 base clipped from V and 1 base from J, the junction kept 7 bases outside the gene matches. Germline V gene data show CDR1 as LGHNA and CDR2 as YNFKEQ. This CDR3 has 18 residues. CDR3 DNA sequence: TGTGCCAGCAGCCAAGTTCTTAGCGGGAGTCTGAACACCGGGGAGCTGTTTTTT. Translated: CASSQVLSGSLNTGELFF.

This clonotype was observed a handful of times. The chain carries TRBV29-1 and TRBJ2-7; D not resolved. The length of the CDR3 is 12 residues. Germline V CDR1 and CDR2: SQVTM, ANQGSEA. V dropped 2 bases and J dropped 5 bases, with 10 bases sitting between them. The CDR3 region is CSVELSRNEQYF. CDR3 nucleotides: TGCAGCGTTGAACTGTCCCGCAACGAGCAGTACTTC.

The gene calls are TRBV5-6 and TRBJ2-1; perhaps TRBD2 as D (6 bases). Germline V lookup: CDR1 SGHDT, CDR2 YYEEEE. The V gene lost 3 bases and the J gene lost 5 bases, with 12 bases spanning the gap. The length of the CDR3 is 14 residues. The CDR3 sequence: CASSWEVGNNEQFF. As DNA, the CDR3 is TGTGCCAGCAGCTGGGAGGTGGGGAACAATGAGCAGTTCTTC. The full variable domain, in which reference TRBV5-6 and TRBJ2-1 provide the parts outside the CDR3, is DAGVTQSPTHLIKTRGQQVTLRCSPKSGHDTVSWYQQALGQGPQFIFQYYEEEERQRGNFPDRFSGHQFPNYSSELNVNALLLGDSALYLCASSWEVGNNEQFFGPGTRLTVL.

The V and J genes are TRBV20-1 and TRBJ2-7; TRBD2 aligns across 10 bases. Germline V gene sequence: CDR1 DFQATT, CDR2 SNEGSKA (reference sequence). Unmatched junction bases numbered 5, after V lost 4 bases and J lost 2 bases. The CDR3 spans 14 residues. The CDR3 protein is CSAIYSGRPYEQYF. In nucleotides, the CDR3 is TGCAGTGCTATCTATAGCGGGAGGCCCTACGAGCAGTACTTC.

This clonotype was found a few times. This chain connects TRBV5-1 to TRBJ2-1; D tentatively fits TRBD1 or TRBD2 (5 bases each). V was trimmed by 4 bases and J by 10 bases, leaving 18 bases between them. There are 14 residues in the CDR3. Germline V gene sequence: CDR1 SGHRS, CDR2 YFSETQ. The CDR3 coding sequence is TGCGCCAGCAGCCTCCGGGACCCTCCGGGGGAGCAGTTCTTC. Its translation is CASSLRDPPGEQFF.

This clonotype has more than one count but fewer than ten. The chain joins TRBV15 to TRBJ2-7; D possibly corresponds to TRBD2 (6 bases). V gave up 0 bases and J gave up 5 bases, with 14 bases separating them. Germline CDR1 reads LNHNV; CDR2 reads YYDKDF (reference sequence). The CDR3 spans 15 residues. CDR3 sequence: CATSRDIQGGNEQYF. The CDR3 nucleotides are TGTGCCACCAGCAGAGATATCCAGGGAGGCAACGAGCAGTACTTC.

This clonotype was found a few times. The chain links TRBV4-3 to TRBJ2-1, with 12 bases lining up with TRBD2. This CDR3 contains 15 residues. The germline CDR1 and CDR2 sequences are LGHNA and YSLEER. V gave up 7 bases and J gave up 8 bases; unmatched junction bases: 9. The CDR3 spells CASTATSGRGDEQFF. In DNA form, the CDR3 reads TGCGCCAGCACCGCGACTAGCGGGAGAGGAGATGAGCAGTTCTTC.

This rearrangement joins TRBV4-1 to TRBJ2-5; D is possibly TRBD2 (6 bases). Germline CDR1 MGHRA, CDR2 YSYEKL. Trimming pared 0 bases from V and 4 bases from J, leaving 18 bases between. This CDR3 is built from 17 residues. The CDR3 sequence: CASSQEGGSLARETQYF. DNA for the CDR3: TGCGCCAGCAGCCAAGAGGGGGGAAGTCTGGCCCGAGAGACCCAGTACTTC.

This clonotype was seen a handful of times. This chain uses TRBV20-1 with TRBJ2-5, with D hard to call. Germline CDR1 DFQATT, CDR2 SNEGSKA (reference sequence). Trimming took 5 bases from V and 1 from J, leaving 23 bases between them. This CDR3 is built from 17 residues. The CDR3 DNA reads TGCAGTGCTCGTGGGGTGATCCAAGGGTTTAGCCAAGAGACCCAGTACTTC. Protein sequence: CSARGVIQGFSQETQYF.

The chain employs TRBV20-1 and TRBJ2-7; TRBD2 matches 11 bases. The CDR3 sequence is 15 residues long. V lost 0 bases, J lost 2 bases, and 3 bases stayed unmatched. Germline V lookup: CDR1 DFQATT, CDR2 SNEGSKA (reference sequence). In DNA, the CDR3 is TGCAGTGCTAGAGATGGGACTAGCGGCCCCTACGAGCAGTACTTC. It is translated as CSARDGTSGPYEQYF.

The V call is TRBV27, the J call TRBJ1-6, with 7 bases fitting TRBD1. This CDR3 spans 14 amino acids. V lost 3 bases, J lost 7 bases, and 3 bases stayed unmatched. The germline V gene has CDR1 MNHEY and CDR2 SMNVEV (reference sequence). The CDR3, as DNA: TGTGCCAGCAGTTTTGACAGGGCGAATTCACCCCTCCACTTT. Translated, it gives CASSFDRANSPLHF.

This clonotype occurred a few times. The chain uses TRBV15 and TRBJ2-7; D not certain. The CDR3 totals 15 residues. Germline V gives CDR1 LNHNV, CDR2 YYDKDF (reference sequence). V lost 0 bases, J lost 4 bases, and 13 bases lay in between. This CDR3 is CATSRDLGLTYEQYF. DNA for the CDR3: TGTGCCACCAGCAGAGATCTTGGGCTGACGTACGAGCAGTACTTC.

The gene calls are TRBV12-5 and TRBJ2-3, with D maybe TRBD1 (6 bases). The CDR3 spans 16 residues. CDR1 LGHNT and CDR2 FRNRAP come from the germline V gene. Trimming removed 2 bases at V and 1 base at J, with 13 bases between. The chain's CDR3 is CASGLKAGAGTDTQYF. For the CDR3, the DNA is TGTGCTAGTGGTTTGAAAGCAGGGGCCGGCACAGATACGCAGTATTTT.

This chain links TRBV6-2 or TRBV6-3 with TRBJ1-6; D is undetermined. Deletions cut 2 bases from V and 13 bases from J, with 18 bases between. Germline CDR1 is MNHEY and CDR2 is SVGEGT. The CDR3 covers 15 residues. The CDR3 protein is CASSYRVNPPPPLHF. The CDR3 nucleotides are TGTGCCAGCAGTTACAGGGTAAACCCGCCACCTCCCCTCCACTTT.

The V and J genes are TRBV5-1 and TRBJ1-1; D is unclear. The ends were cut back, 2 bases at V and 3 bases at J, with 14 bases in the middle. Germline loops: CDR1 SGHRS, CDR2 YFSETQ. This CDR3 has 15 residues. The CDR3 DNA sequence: TGCGCCAGCAGCTTCCTTATGTTTGGGGACACTGAAGCTTTCTTT. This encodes CASSFLMFGDTEAFF.